This entry concerns a single T cell receptor (beta chain). Original analysis: From reference gene primer amplification, estimates of nucleated cell counts were derived. Sequenced by immunoSEQ multiplex PCR; TCRdb stores in-frame clones only, minus some. V, J and clone size are taken as reported in that table, and D and trimming were inferred from the DNA itself. This repertoire shows about 40,000 clones, about 87% found once; its top ten account for around a tenth. Germline lookup yields CDR1 KGHSH and CDR2 LQKENI. V lost 2 bases, J lost 0 bases, and 14 bases lay in between. The CDR3 has 17 amino acids. This record comes from a study of blood T cell repertoires in COVID-19. On the study more broadly: The United States, Italy and Spain were the sources of the acute and convalescent COVID-19 samples. T cells, B-cell-depleted T cells, or PBMCs provided the cDNA or gDNA that served as material.

The sequenced sample consisted of peripheral blood. The genes are TRBV18 and TRBJ2-1; D call uncertain. The clonotype comes from a human donor in a cohort sampled during active COVID-19. CDR3 residues: CASSPEGGNSSYNEQFF. The CDR3 nucleotides are TGTGCCAGCTCACCAGAAGGCGGAAATTCCTCCTACAATGAGCAGTTCTTC.